A single sample is the source of the 21 T cell receptor beta chains below, sequenced in a study of T cell changes during pregnancy in multiple sclerosis. Assay used: immunoSEQ multiplex PCR; TCRdb lists only in-frame clones, some missing. The profile covers under 50,000 clones, with about 91% appearing a single time and roughly 2.7% taken by the ten largest. Sample: CD8+ T cells from peripheral blood mononuclear cells, taken in the second trimester of pregnancy. The source of these receptors is a female donor with multiple sclerosis, enrolled in a pregnancy study.

The chain has TRBV7-8 and TRBJ2-7, with TRBD2 matching over 9 bases. This CDR3 comprises 12 residues. The germline V gene has CDR1 SGHVS and CDR2 FQNEAQ. The V segment lost 10 bases and the J segment 7 bases; nucleotides outside the gene matches: 8. CDR3: CATGLALREQYF. The CDR3 bases are TGTGCCACGGGACTAGCTCTCCGGGAGCAGTACTTC.

The chain links TRBV4-1 to TRBJ1-2, with 8 bases that match TRBD1. V lost 5 bases, J lost 7 bases, and 12 bases stayed unmatched. The germline CDR1 and CDR2 sequences are MGHRA and YSYEKL. The CDR3 loop spans 15 amino acids. The CDR3 DNA sequence: TGCGCCAGCAGCTCTTTTACCGGGACAGGTCCTGGCTACACCTTC. This encodes CASSSFTGTGPGYTF.

The chain recombines TRBV5-5 with TRBJ2-3, with TRBD1 identical over 7 bases. The germline V gene encodes CDR1 SGHKS and CDR2 YYEKEE (reference sequence). The V segment lost 6 bases and the J segment 1 base; nucleotides outside the gene matches: 2. The length of the CDR3 is 13 residues. The chain's CDR3 is CASTGGGTDTQYF. For the CDR3, the DNA is TGTGCCAGCACAGGGGGTGGCACAGATACGCAGTATTTT.

The V call is TRBV4-3, the J call TRBJ2-5; the match to TRBD2 covers 12 bases. Trimming cost V 0 bases and J 1 base; bases outside gene matches: 15. Germline CDR1 is LGHNA and CDR2 is YSLEER. The CDR3 is made up of 21 amino acids. In DNA form, the CDR3 reads TGCGCCAGCAGCCAAGAATTTTTACGGAAGCCACTAGCGGGGGGCCAAGAGACCCAGTACTTC. This gives the protein CASSQEFLRKPLAGGQETQYF.

The rearrangement joins TRBV4-3 to TRBJ1-2, with D perhaps matching TRBD1 (6 bases). Per germline, CDR1 LGHNA and CDR2 YSLEER. The CDR3 has 13 amino acids. V was trimmed by 6 bases and J by 3 bases, leaving 11 bases between them. CDR3 residues: CASRKTGYYGYTF. CDR3 DNA: TGCGCCAGCAGGAAGACAGGCTACTATGGCTACACCTTC.

This rearrangement joins TRBV6-1 to TRBJ2-1, with 8 positions matching TRBD2. V shed 3 bases, J shed 6 bases, and the junction held 7 bases outside the gene matches. There are 15 residues in the CDR3. Germline V gene sequence: CDR1 MNHNS, CDR2 SASEGT. CDR3 coding DNA: TGTGCCAGCAGTGATGGGCTAGCGGGCCTCAATGAGCAGTTCTTC. It encodes CASSDGLAGLNEQFF.

The chain uses TRBV11-2 and TRBJ2-1; D might be TRBD1 (6 bases). Germline V CDR1 and CDR2: SGHAT, FQNNGV. The V gene lost 5 bases and the J gene lost 6 bases, with 14 bases spanning the gap. The CDR3 contains 14 residues. This chain's CDR3 is CASSPMDSFNEQFF. The CDR3, as DNA: TGTGCCAGCAGCCCTATGGACAGCTTCAATGAGCAGTTCTTC.

The chain combines TRBV27 with TRBJ1-4; 8 bases are shared with TRBD1. The CDR3 sequence is 19 residues long. V was clipped by 5 bases and J by 8 bases; unmatched bases: 22. CDR1 and CDR2 from the germline V gene are MNHEY and SMNVEV (reference sequence). The CDR3 is CASSPPPGQGKWNKEKLFF. The CDR3 nucleotides read TGTGCCAGCAGTCCTCCCCCCGGACAGGGCAAGTGGAATAAGGAAAAACTGTTTTTT.

In DNA, the CDR3 is TGCGCCAGCAGCTTGGCGGTCCAAAGCTACGAGCAGTACTTC. As protein: CASSLAVQSYEQYF. The genes are TRBV5-1 and TRBJ2-7, with no clear D. Trimming took off 0 bases at V and 3 bases at J, with 10 bases between the two ends. There are 14 residues in the CDR3. Germline V gene lookup returns CDR1 SGHRS and CDR2 YFSETQ.

This chain connects TRBV13 to TRBJ1-2, with D hard to call. Per germline, CDR1 PRHDT and CDR2 FYEKMQ (reference sequence). The CDR3 sequence is 12 residues long. V shed 6 bases and J shed 8 bases, with 13 bases lying between them. For the CDR3, the DNA is TGTGCCAGCAGGTCAACTTCCGGGGGCTACACCTTC. Its translation is CASRSTSGGYTF. The full variable domain, its missing parts supplied by reference TRBV13 and TRBJ1-2, is AAGVIQSPRHLIKEKRETATLKCYPIPRHDTVYWYQQGPGQDPQFLISFYEKMQSDKGSIPDRFSAQQFSDYHSELNMSSLELGDSALYFCASRSTSGGYTFGSGTRLTVV.

The V call is TRBV18, the J call TRBJ2-4, with TRBD1 as a possible D gene (6 bases). V dropped 3 bases and J dropped 8 bases, with 20 bases sitting between them. The germline V gene encodes CDR1 KGHSH and CDR2 LQKENI. The CDR3 totals 16 residues. As DNA, the CDR3 is TGTGCCAGCTCACCTGCGAGGACCGCAGGGGCCGACATTCAGTACTTC. It translates to CASSPARTAGADIQYF.

This sequence joins TRBV2 and TRBJ2-7, with D possibly matching TRBD1 (8 bases). CDR3 length: 14 residues. V was cut by 6 bases and J by 3 bases, with 15 bases left in between. Germline-derived CDR1 and CDR2 are SNHLY and FYNNEI. The CDR3 nucleotides are TGTGCCAGCAGGACTAACAGGGGGGGCTACGAGCAGTACTTC. Translation gives CASRTNRGGYEQYF.

This sequence joins TRBV4-3 and TRBJ1-2; 10 nucleotides line up with TRBD1. V was clipped by 1 base and J by 0 bases; unmatched bases: 11. Germline V gives CDR1 LGHNA, CDR2 YSLEER. This CDR3 is 19 amino acids long. The CDR3 DNA follows: TGCGCCAGCAGCCAAGTAGTGACAGGGGGCGGAGGGGCTAACTATGGCTACACCTTC. It yields the protein CASSQVVTGGGGANYGYTF.

The V and J genes are TRBV10-1 and TRBJ2-1, with D possibly TRBD2 on 5 matching bases. CDR1 is WNHNN, CDR2 SYGVQD, per germline (reference sequence). The CDR3 has 16 amino acids. V was cut by 6 bases and J by 0 bases, with 15 bases left in between. The CDR3 DNA reads as TGCGCCAGCAGAGTAGCGACGGGGAGCTCCTACAATGAGCAGTTCTTC. This codes for CASRVATGSSYNEQFF.

This clone was detected only once. This chain's CDR3 is CASSRDPGGQFF. In nucleotides, the CDR3 is TGTGCCAGCAGCCGGGACCCCGGGGGGCAGTTCTTC. The V and J genes are TRBV5-6 and TRBJ2-1; tentatively, D is TRBD2 (6 bases). This CDR3 contains 12 residues. Trimming took off 4 bases at V and 12 bases at J, with 14 bases between the two ends. Germline CDR1 is SGHDT and CDR2 is YYEEEE. The full variable domain, with the rest looked up from reference TRBV5-6 and TRBJ2-1, is DAGVTQSPTHLIKTRGQQVTLRCSPKSGHDTVSWYQQALGQGPQFIFQYYEEEERQRGNFPDRFSGHQFPNYSSELNVNALLLGDSALYLCASSRDPGGQFFGPGTRLTVL.

V and J are TRBV13 and TRBJ2-5; 7 positions agree with TRBD2. The germline gives CDR1 PRHDT, CDR2 FYEKMQ (reference sequence). Trimming removed 3 bases from V and 5 bases from J; junction bases left unmatched: 12. This CDR3 has 16 residues. CDR3 nucleotides: TGTGCCAGCAGCTTTCTGTTGGGAGGGGTCGAGGAGACCCAGTACTTC. This encodes CASSFLLGGVEETQYF.

This chain's CDR3 is CASSLGGQNNSPLHF. In DNA form, the CDR3 reads TGTGCCAGCAGCTTGGGCGGACAGAATAATTCACCCCTCCACTTT. The gene calls are TRBV5-6 and TRBJ1-6; D might be TRBD1 (6 bases). This CDR3 is 15 amino acids long. Trimming removed 0 bases from V and 5 bases from J, with 9 bases in between. Per germline, CDR1 SGHDT and CDR2 YYEEEE.

The chain couples TRBV7-2 to TRBJ1-1; D gene ambiguous. CDR3 length: 12 residues. The germline V gene has CDR1 SGHTA and CDR2 FQGNSA. V shed 6 bases and J shed 5 bases, with 10 bases lying between them. The CDR3 DNA sequence: TGTGCCAGCAGGTTGTCTCGGACTGAAGCTTTCTTT. This encodes CASRLSRTEAFF. Complete variable domain (other parts from reference TRBV7-2 and TRBJ1-1): GAGVSQSPSNKVTEKGKDVELRCDPISGHTALYWYRQSLGQGLEFLIYFQGNSAPDKSGLPSDRFSAERTGGSVSTLTIQRTQQEDSAVYLCASRLSRTEAFFGQGTRLTVV.

Only one count was recorded for this clone. This chain uses TRBV5-8 with TRBJ1-4, with TRBD1 as a possible D gene (5 bases). V dropped 6 bases and J dropped 6 bases, with 18 bases sitting between them. The V gene's germline CDR1 is SGHTS and CDR2 YDEGEE. The CDR3 is 15 residues long. The CDR3 sequence is CASNPGDPRDEKLFF. The CDR3 region has the DNA TGTGCCAGCAACCCGGGGGACCCTCGGGATGAAAAACTGTTTTTT.

The chain joins TRBV13 to TRBJ2-7; 9 bases agree with TRBD1. Germline lookup yields CDR1 PRHDT and CDR2 FYEKMQ (reference sequence). The CDR3 has 14 residues. The V and J ends lost 4 bases and 3 bases, in that order; junction bases with no gene match: 4. The CDR3 bases are TGTGCCAGCAGCTCCAGGACAGGGGACTACGAGCAGTACTTC. It encodes CASSSRTGDYEQYF.

V is TRBV7-9 and J is TRBJ2-7; D is undetermined. The V and J ends lost 0 bases and 1 base respectively, with 4 bases between them. Germline CDR1 reads SEHNR; CDR2 reads FQNEAQ (reference sequence). This CDR3 region has 13 residues. CDR3 DNA: TGTGCCAGCAGCTTAGCCAGGTCCTACGAGCAGTACTTC. Its protein is CASSLARSYEQYF.